The 31 T cell receptor beta chains reported below all come from one sample, sequenced in a study of blood T cell repertoires in COVID-19. Measured with immunoSEQ multiplex PCR; TCRdb has only the in-frame clones, and not every one. The sample holds 350,000 or so clones, 80% to 95% seen once. What was sequenced was PBMCs or T cells enriched from blood (not recorded which). The receptors shown here come from a woman aged 25 to 39 who had recovered from COVID-19.

The chain carries TRBV2 and TRBJ1-5; D unclear. The V end lost 4 bases, the J end lost 0 bases, and 10 bases lay between the germline ends. The germline V gene has CDR1 SNHLY and CDR2 FYNNEI. This CDR3 comprises 15 residues. CDR3 nucleotide sequence: TGTGCCAGCAGTGCCGCGCCGGGTAGCAATCAGCCCCAGCATTTT. This translates into CASSAAPGSNQPQHF. The variable domain in full, with the rest retrieved from reference TRBV2 and TRBJ1-5, is EPEVTQTPSHQVTQMGQEVILRCVPISNHLYFYWYRQILGQKVEFLVSFYNNEISEKSEIFDDQFSVERPDGSNFTLKIRSTKLEDSAMYFCASSAAPGSNQPQHFGDGTRLSIL.

This sequence joins TRBV3-1 (or the pseudogene TRBV3-2) and TRBJ2-7, with 8 bases identical to TRBD2. CDR1 is LGHDT and CDR2 is YNNKEL in the germline V gene (reference sequence). Germline trimming cut 2 bases from V and 2 bases from J; bases unmatched to any gene: 5. CDR3 size: 15 residues. The CDR3 protein is CASSQSIAGPYEQYF. The CDR3 nucleotides are TGTGCCAGCAGCCAATCGATAGCGGGGCCCTACGAGCAGTACTTC.

The V gene is TRBV27, the J gene TRBJ2-5; 7 bases map to TRBD2. CDR3 size: 13 residues. Trimming took 5 bases from V and 5 from J; bases not matched to a gene: 5. Germline V gives CDR1 MNHEY, CDR2 SMNVEV (reference sequence). The CDR3 region is CASSDTGRETQYF. For the CDR3, the DNA is TGTGCCAGCAGTGATACCGGGAGGGAGACCCAGTACTTC.

The count of this clone is one. This chain connects TRBV11-2 to TRBJ1-5; weak D call: TRBD1 (5 bases). Germline assignment: CDR1 SGHAT and CDR2 FQNNGV. Trimming left V 4 bases short and J 5 bases short, with 9 bases between. The CDR3 is made up of 13 amino acids. The CDR3, as DNA: TGTGCCAGCAGCTCCTGGGGCTATCAGCCCCAGCATTTT. Translation gives CASSSWGYQPQHF.

The chain recombines TRBV5-1 with TRBJ2-7; D remains unclear. The length of the CDR3 is 15 residues. V was clipped by 0 bases and J by 2 bases, with 12 bases between them. CDR1 is SGHRS, CDR2 YFSETQ, per germline. The CDR3 nucleotides read TGCGCCAGCAGCTTGGAGTTTCGAGATCCCTACGAGCAGTACTTC. Protein: CASSLEFRDPYEQYF.

V gene TRBV19 combines with J gene TRBJ1-5, with TRBD1 matching over 9 bases. Germline V CDR1 and CDR2: LNHDA, SQIVND (reference sequence). J lost 7 bases, V lost 9 bases, and 10 bases had no gene match. This CDR3 has 14 residues. CDR3 nucleotide sequence: TGTGCCAGCTTGGGGACAGGGTTCGAACAGCCCCAGCATTTT. This codes for CASLGTGFEQPQHF.

The CDR3 reads CASSRGTVSYNEQFF. The CDR3 DNA sequence: TGTGCCAGCAGCCGGGGGACAGTCTCCTACAATGAGCAGTTCTTC. The chain combines TRBV7-2 with TRBJ2-1, with D tentatively TRBD1 (7 bases). The germline V gene encodes CDR1 SGHTA and CDR2 FQGNSA. The length of the CDR3 is 15 residues. Between the trimmed V and J ends, which lost 5 bases and 0 bases, there was a span of 11 bases.

This sequence joins TRBV7-2 and TRBJ2-7; tentative D call: TRBD1 (6 bases). Trimming took off 3 bases at V and 3 bases at J, with 12 bases between the two ends. Germline loops: CDR1 SGHTA, CDR2 FQGNSA. The CDR3 totals 14 residues. CDR3 coding DNA: TGTGCCAGCAGCTTCCAGAGGGGGAACTACGAGCAGTACTTC. Translation: CASSFQRGNYEQYF.

This rearrangement joins TRBV28 to TRBJ1-6; D may be TRBD1 (6 bases). V lost 3 bases and J 10 bases, leaving 22 bases between the germline ends. The CDR3 sequence is 17 residues long. From germline, CDR1 is MDHEN and CDR2 SYDVKM. In nucleotides, the CDR3 is TGTGCCAGCAGTTTCGGGGGGCTTTGGGAAGTAAGCTCACCCCTCCACTTT. Encoded protein: CASSFGGLWEVSSPLHF. Drawing the rest from reference TRBV28 and TRBJ1-6, the complete variable domain is DVKVTQSSRYLVKRTGEKVFLECVQDMDHENMFWYRQDPGLGLRLIYFSYDVKMKEKGDIPEGYSVSREKKERFSLILESASTNQTSMYLCASSFGGLWEVSSPLHFGNGTRLTVT.

The chain's CDR3 is CASSPPRGMESGYTF. The CDR3 DNA follows: TGTGCCAGCAGCCCCCCCCGGGGGATGGAGAGTGGCTACACCTTC. V gene TRBV4-2 combines with J gene TRBJ1-2; TRBD1 might be the D (5 bases). The V end lost 4 bases, the J end lost 7 bases, and 19 bases lay between the germline ends. There are 15 residues in the CDR3. Germline values: CDR1 LGHNA, CDR2 YNFKEQ.

V gene TRBV2 combines with J gene TRBJ2-1; D gene uncertain. The CDR3 totals 13 residues. Germline V lookup: CDR1 SNHLY, CDR2 FYNNEI. The ends were cut back, 7 bases at V and 0 bases at J, with 7 bases in the middle. The CDR3 region is CASTQDSYNEQFF. CDR3 DNA: TGTGCCAGCACCCAGGACTCCTACAATGAGCAGTTCTTC.

V and J are TRBV5-4 and TRBJ2-3; D might be TRBD2 (5 bases). The germline V gene encodes CDR1 SGHNT and CDR2 YYREEE (reference sequence). This CDR3 comprises 13 residues. Trimming took off 4 bases at V and 4 bases at J, with 10 bases between the two ends. This CDR3 is CASSPGLADTQYF. CDR3 DNA sequence: TGTGCCAGCAGCCCCGGACTGGCAGATACGCAGTATTTT.

The chain has TRBV3-1 (or the pseudogene TRBV3-2) and TRBJ1-1, with D possibly TRBD1 on 6 matching bases. Germline values: CDR1 LGHDT, CDR2 YNNKEL (reference sequence). V shed 4 bases and J shed 2 bases, with 14 bases lying between them. This CDR3 is built from 15 residues. As DNA, the CDR3 is TGTGCCAGCAGCCTGGGTGGACAGACCAACACTGAAGCTTTCTTT. Protein: CASSLGGQTNTEAFF.

The rearrangement uses TRBV27 and TRBJ1-1, with D possibly TRBD1 on 5 matching bases. V was cut by 2 bases and J by 0 bases, with 7 bases left in between. CDR1 is MNHEY, CDR2 SMNVEV, per germline (reference sequence). The length of the CDR3 is 14 residues. The CDR3 loop is CASSLQGLNTEAFF. The CDR3 bases are TGTGCCAGCAGTTTACAGGGTTTGAACACTGAAGCTTTCTTT.

This chain joins TRBV5-1 and TRBJ2-6, with 11 bases that match TRBD1. Unmatched junction bases numbered 4, after V lost 2 bases and J lost 0 bases. The CDR3 has 18 amino acids. The germline gives CDR1 SGHRS, CDR2 YFSETQ. CDR3 sequence reads: CASSFAGTGGSGANVLTF. The CDR3 nucleotides are TGCGCCAGCAGCTTCGCCGGGACAGGGGGCTCTGGGGCCAACGTCCTGACTTTC.

The CDR3 DNA follows: TGTGCCAGCAGCCAAGAGCTCTCGGACAGGGTGTATGGCTACACCTTC. This encodes CASSQELSDRVYGYTF. The V call is TRBV4-2, the J call TRBJ1-2; TRBD1 aligns across 8 bases. The ends lost 0 bases at V and 5 bases at J; junction bases unmatched: 8. From germline, CDR1 is LGHNA and CDR2 YNFKEQ. The CDR3 consists of 16 residues.

V and J are TRBV7-9 and TRBJ1-1; possible D gene TRBD1, 5 bases. The CDR3 is 12 amino acids. The V and J ends lost 3 bases and 7 bases respectively, with 9 bases between them. Looked up from germline, CDR1 is SEHNR and CDR2 is FQNEAQ (reference sequence). The CDR3 here is CASSLRDYEAFF. CDR3 nucleotides: TGTGCCAGCAGCTTGAGGGACTATGAAGCTTTCTTT.

J is TRBJ2-5 and V is TRBV24-1, with D tentatively TRBD1 (5 bases). Trimming took off 5 bases at V and 3 bases at J, with 15 bases between the two ends. CDR3 length: 15 residues. The germline CDR1 and CDR2 sequences are KGHDR and SFDVKD. In DNA, the CDR3 is TGTGCCACCAGTGTCGCAACAGGTTTTGAAGAGACCCAGTACTTC. Translating gives CATSVATGFEETQYF.

The chain couples TRBV28 to TRBJ2-7, with 7 bases aligning to TRBD2. CDR1 and CDR2 (germline): MDHEN, SYDVKM. Unmatched junction bases numbered 16, after V lost 4 bases and J lost 4 bases. The CDR3 spans 17 residues. The CDR3 loop is CASSSDWGGGSPYEQYF. The DNA of the CDR3 is TGTGCCAGCAGTTCAGATTGGGGGGGAGGGTCCCCATACGAGCAGTACTTC.

The chain has TRBV7-9 and TRBJ1-1; 11 bases align to TRBD1. The ends lost 5 bases at V and 2 bases at J; junction bases unmatched: 10. The CDR3 has 17 amino acids. Per germline, CDR1 SEHNR and CDR2 FQNEAQ (reference sequence). CDR3 sequence (DNA): TGTGCCAGCAGCCGACTCACCGGGACAGGGGGAAACACTGAAGCTTTCTTT. This sequence encodes CASSRLTGTGGNTEAFF.

The chain carries TRBV7-8 and TRBJ2-2; unclear D gene. The CDR3 is 13 amino acids. Looked up from germline, CDR1 is SGHVS and CDR2 is FQNEAQ. Trimming left V 5 bases short and J 1 base short, with 5 bases between. The CDR3 nucleotides read TGTGCCAGCAGCCCTCGGAACACCGGGGAGCTGTTTTTT. Its protein product is CASSPRNTGELFF.

This clone was seen once. This rearrangement joins TRBV28 to TRBJ2-6, with 9 bases that match TRBD1. This CDR3 spans 20 amino acids. From germline, CDR1 is MDHEN and CDR2 SYDVKM. The ends lost 6 bases at V and 0 bases at J; junction bases unmatched: 15. CDR3 residues: CASRTGQGTHLLSGANVLTF. Here the CDR3 DNA reads TGTGCCAGCAGAACCGGACAGGGGACGCACCTACTCTCTGGGGCCAACGTCCTGACTTTC.

CDR3 amino acids: CASSLPGTQSYEQYF. CDR3 DNA sequence: TGTGCCAGCAGTTTGCCCGGGACACAATCCTACGAGCAGTACTTC. J is TRBJ2-7 and V is TRBV28; weak D call: TRBD1 (6 bases). V was pared by 3 bases and J by 1 base, with 13 bases between. Per germline, CDR1 MDHEN and CDR2 SYDVKM. The CDR3 covers 15 residues.

This chain connects TRBV29-1 to TRBJ2-2, with D perhaps matching TRBD1 (6 bases). The length of the CDR3 is 12 residues. V was cut by 6 bases and J by 3 bases, with 8 bases left in between. Germline CDR1 reads SQVTM; CDR2 reads ANQGSEA. In DNA form, the CDR3 reads TGCAGCGTCTCAGGGGACACCGGGGAGCTGTTTTTT. The encoded protein is CSVSGDTGELFF.

The chain combines TRBV7-3 with TRBJ2-1, with a possible D match to TRBD2 (6 bases). The germline gives CDR1 SGHTA, CDR2 FQGTGA. This CDR3 has 15 residues. The ends were cut back, 0 bases at V and 7 bases at J, with 13 bases in the middle. The CDR3 reads CASSLTGTSPNEQFF. The CDR3 nucleotides read TGTGCCAGCAGCTTAACCGGGACTTCACCAAATGAGCAGTTCTTC.

V usage is TRBV15 and J usage is TRBJ2-1; 8 positions match TRBD2. With V trimmed by 3 bases and J by 7 bases, 11 bases remained unmatched. This CDR3 region has 16 residues. Germline CDR1 is LNHNV and CDR2 is YYDKDF (reference sequence). The CDR3 region has the DNA TGTGCCACCAGCAGGATAAACCCGGGACTAGGAAATGAGCAGTTCTTC. Residues: CATSRINPGLGNEQFF.

This chain uses TRBV4-3 with TRBJ2-5, with 7 bases aligning to TRBD1. The CDR3 is 13 residues long. Looked up from germline, CDR1 is LGHNA and CDR2 is YSLEER. V lost 1 base and J lost 4; bases outside the gene matches: 0. The chain's CDR3 is CASSQGTGETQYF. The CDR3 DNA reads TGCGCCAGCAGCCAAGGGACAGGAGAGACCCAGTACTTC.

This clone came up once. This sequence joins TRBV7-2 and TRBJ2-7; D unresolved. There are 13 residues in the CDR3. The germline V gene encodes CDR1 SGHTA and CDR2 FQGNSA. V was cut by 5 bases and J by 2 bases, with 10 bases left in between. The DNA for the CDR3 is TGTGCCAGCAGCCTCGCTAGGACCTACGAGCAGTACTTC. As protein: CASSLARTYEQYF.

The gene calls are TRBV6-1 and TRBJ1-4, with 8 bases that match TRBD1. Losses at the gene ends were 2 bases for V and 7 bases for J; bases not matched to a gene: 3. The CDR3 consists of 14 residues. Germline V lookup: CDR1 MNHNS, CDR2 SASEGT. In DNA form, the CDR3 reads TGTGCCAGCAGTGAACAGGGGGCGGGTGAAAAACTGTTTTTT. Residues: CASSEQGAGEKLFF.

This sequence joins TRBV6-6 and TRBJ2-7; the match to TRBD2 covers 10 bases. J lost 1 base, V lost 5 bases, and 20 bases had no gene match. Germline V lookup: CDR1 MNHNY, CDR2 SVGAGI (reference sequence). The CDR3 extends over 20 amino acids. CDR3 sequence reads: CASSHRTASGRVRPSYEQYF. In DNA form, the CDR3 reads TGTGCCAGCAGTCACCGGACGGCTAGCGGGAGAGTACGACCTTCCTACGAGCAGTACTTC.

CDR3 sequence (DNA): TGTGCCAGCAGCCGGACAGGGGCTTTGAGGGAAAAACTGTTTTTT. Translating gives CASSRTGALREKLFF. V is TRBV3-1 (or the pseudogene TRBV3-2) and J is TRBJ1-4, with 9 bases identical to TRBD1. The germline CDR1 and CDR2 sequences are LGHDT and YNNKEL (reference sequence). This CDR3 is built from 15 residues. The V segment lost 4 bases and the J segment 8 bases; nucleotides outside the gene matches: 8.